The TCR beta chain under discussion was sequenced for a study of blood T cells in healthy people across ages. The CDR3 spans 13 residues. Germline V gene sequence: CDR1 SNHLY, CDR2 FYNNEI. V lost 4 bases, J lost 7 bases, and 11 bases lay in between. Through a sample-barcoded 5' primer and a J-beta primer mix, a second PCR was run for roughly 6 to 12 cycles. Every cDNA molecule carried a tag from a template-switch adaptor bearing 12 random nucleotides. TCRdb passed the 5' RACE reads through MiXCR, listing each CDR3 protein once. The top ten hold 15% to 20% of the sample, which has about 1,000,000 distinct CDR3 sequences, 45% seen once.

What was sequenced was blood. This receptor was taken from a woman aged 60-75 years in good health. This chain uses TRBV2 with TRBJ2-4, with D possibly matching TRBD1 (5 bases). The CDR3 DNA reads as TGTGCCAGCAGTGTGTATCAGGGCAACATTCAGTACTTC. Translation gives CASSVYQGNIQYF.